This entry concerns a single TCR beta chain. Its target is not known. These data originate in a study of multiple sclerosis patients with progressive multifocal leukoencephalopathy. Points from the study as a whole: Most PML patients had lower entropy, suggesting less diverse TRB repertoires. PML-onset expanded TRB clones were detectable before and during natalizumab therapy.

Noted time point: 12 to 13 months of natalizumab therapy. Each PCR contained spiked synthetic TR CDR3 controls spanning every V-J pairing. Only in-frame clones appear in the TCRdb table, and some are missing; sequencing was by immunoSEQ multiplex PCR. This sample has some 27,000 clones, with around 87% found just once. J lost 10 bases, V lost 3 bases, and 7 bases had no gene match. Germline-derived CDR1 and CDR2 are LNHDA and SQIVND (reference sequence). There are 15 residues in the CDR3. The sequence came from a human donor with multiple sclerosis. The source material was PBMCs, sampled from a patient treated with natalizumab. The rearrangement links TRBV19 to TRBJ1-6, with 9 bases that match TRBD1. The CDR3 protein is CASSILQGARSPLHF. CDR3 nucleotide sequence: TGTGCCAGTAGTATTTTACAGGGGGCAAGATCACCCCTCCACTTT.